A single sample is the source of the 2 T cell receptor beta chains below, sequenced in a study of control samples from healthy donors and cancer patients. Repertoires were generated with immunoSEQ multiplex PCR, while TCRdb's copy carries only in-frame clones and drops some. Of about 40,000 clones in the sample, roughly nine tenths were seen once. Sequenced material: blood. The receptor set was obtained from a woman aged 45-65 years in good health.

The V and J genes are TRBV2 and TRBJ1-4; D perhaps matches TRBD1 (5 bases). Germline CDR1 is SNHLY and CDR2 is FYNNEI. V shed 1 base and J shed 4 bases, with 10 bases lying between them. The CDR3 is made up of 15 amino acids. CDR3: CASSEGGGNNEKLFF. The CDR3 nucleotides are TGTGCCAGCAGTGAAGGGGGGGGGAATAATGAAAAACTGTTTTTT.

The CDR3 DNA follows: TGCGCCAGCAGCTTGGGGGTGCCCTACGAGCAGTACTTC. The encoded protein is CASSLGVPYEQYF. The V gene is TRBV5-1, the J gene TRBJ2-7; D is ambiguous. Germline V gives CDR1 SGHRS, CDR2 YFSETQ. Trimming removed 0 bases from V and 2 bases from J, with 6 bases in between. The CDR3 is 13 residues long.